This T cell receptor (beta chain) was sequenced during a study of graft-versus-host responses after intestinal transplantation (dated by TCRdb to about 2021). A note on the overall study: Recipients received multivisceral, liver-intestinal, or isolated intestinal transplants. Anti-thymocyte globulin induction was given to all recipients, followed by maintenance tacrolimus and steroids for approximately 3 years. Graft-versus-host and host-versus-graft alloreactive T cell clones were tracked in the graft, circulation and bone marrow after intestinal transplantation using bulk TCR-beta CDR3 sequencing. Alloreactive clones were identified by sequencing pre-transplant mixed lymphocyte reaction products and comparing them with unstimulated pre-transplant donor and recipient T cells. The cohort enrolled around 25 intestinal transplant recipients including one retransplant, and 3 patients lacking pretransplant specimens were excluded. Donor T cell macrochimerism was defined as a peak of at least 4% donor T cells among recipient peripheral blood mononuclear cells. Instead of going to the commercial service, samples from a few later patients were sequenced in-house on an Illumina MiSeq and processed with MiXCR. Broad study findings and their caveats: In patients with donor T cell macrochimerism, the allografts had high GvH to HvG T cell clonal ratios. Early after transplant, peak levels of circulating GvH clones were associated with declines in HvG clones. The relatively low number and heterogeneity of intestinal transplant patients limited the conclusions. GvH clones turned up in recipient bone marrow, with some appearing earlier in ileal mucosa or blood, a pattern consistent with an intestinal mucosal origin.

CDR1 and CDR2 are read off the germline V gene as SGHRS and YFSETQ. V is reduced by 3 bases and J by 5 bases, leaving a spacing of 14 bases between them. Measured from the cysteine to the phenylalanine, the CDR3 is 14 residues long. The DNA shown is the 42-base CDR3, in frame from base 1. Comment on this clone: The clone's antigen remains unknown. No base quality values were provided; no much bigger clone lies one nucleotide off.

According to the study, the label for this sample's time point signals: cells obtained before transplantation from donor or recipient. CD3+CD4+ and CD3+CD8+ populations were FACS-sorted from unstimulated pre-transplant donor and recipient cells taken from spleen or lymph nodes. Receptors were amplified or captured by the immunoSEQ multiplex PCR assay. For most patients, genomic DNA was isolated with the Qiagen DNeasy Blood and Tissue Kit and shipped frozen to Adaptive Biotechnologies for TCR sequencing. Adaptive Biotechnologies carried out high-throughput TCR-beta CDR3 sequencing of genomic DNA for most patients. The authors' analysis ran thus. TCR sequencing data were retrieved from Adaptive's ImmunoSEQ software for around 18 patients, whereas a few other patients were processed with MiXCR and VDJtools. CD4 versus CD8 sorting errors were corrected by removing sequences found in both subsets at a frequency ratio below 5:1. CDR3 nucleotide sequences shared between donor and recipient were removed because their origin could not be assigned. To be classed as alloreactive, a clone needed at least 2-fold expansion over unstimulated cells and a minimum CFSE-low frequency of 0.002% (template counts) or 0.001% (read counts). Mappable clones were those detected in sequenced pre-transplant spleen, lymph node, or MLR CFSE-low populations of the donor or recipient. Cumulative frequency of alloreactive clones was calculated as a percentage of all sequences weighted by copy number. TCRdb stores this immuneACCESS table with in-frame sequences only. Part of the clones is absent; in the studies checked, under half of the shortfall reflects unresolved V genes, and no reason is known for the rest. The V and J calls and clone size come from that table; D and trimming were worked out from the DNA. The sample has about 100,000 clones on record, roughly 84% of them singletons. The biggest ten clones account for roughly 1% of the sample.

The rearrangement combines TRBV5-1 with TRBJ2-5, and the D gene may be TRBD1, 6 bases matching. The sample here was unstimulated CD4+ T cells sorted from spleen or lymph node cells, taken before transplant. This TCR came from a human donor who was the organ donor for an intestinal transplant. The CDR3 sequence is CASSSLGGSETQYF. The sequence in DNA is TGCGCCAGCAGCTCGTTAGGGGGATCCGAGACCCAGTACTTC.